These 14 T cell receptor beta chains came from one sample sequenced in a study of blood T cell repertoires in COVID-19. Here immunoSEQ multiplex PCR was the method, and the copy in TCRdb shows in-frame clones only, minus some. The repertoire consists of 45,000 to 55,000 clones, with 84% occurring once and the leading ten covering about 2.4%. The sequenced sample consisted of peripheral blood. The receptor set was obtained from a man aged 50-59 years with acute or convalescent COVID-19.

CDR3 nucleotide sequence: TGTGCCAGCATGGGGCTCATCGGAGAGACCCAGTACTTC. The encoded protein is CASMGLIGETQYF. The genes are TRBV28 and TRBJ2-5, with D maybe TRBD1 (5 bases). Trimming removed 7 bases at V and 4 bases at J, with 13 bases between. Germline CDR1 reads MDHEN; CDR2 reads SYDVKM. The CDR3 contains 13 residues.

The chain links TRBV5-1 to TRBJ1-3; D gene uncertain. V lost 4 bases to trimming and J lost 0 bases, with 11 bases between them. This CDR3 contains 15 residues. Germline assignment: CDR1 SGHRS and CDR2 YFSETQ. The CDR3 nucleotides are TGCGCCAGCAGCACGACATTCCACTCTGGAAACACCATATATTTT. Encoded protein: CASSTTFHSGNTIYF.

This clone has a single count. V and J are TRBV28 and TRBJ1-1; D might be TRBD1 (5 bases). The length of the CDR3 is 14 residues. V was shortened by 2 bases and J by 4 bases, with 11 bases between the two germline ends. Germline V lookup: CDR1 MDHEN, CDR2 SYDVKM. The CDR3 nucleotides are TGTGCCAGCAGTTTACCCGGACACCCCACTGAAGCTTTCTTT. It specifies CASSLPGHPTEAFF.

V is TRBV3-1 (or the pseudogene TRBV3-2) and J is TRBJ2-5, with D possibly matching TRBD1 (6 bases). V was shortened by 4 bases and J by 5 bases, with 14 bases between the two germline ends. CDR3 length: 14 residues. Germline V lookup: CDR1 LGHDT, CDR2 YNNKEL (reference sequence). CDR3 bases: TGTGCCAGCAGCCCCCTCGTGGGGGCGGAGACCCAGTACTTC. Its translation: CASSPLVGAETQYF.

The sample holds a few counts of this clone. The chain links TRBV6-6 to TRBJ2-1; 7 bases match TRBD1. The CDR3 length is 13 residues. The V gene's germline CDR1 is MNHNY and CDR2 SVGAGI (reference sequence). The J segment lost 6 bases and the V segment lost 6 bases, leaving 5 bases of the junction unmatched. For the CDR3, the DNA is TGTGCCAGCAGCAGACAGGGTTCCAATGAGCAGTTCTTC. Its protein is CASSRQGSNEQFF.

V and J are TRBV5-6 and TRBJ2-1; 11 bases line up with TRBD2. Germline V gene lookup returns CDR1 SGHDT and CDR2 YYEEEE. This CDR3 is 14 amino acids long. The junction had 2 bases not matched to a gene; V was cut back by 4 bases and J by 5 bases. The CDR3 loop is CASSPGLADNEQFF. In DNA, the CDR3 is TGTGCCAGCAGCCCGGGACTAGCGGACAATGAGCAGTTCTTC. The full variable domain, its missing parts supplied by reference TRBV5-6 and TRBJ2-1, is DAGVTQSPTHLIKTRGQQVTLRCSPKSGHDTVSWYQQALGQGPQFIFQYYEEEERQRGNFPDRFSGHQFPNYSSELNVNALLLGDSALYLCASSPGLADNEQFFGPGTRLTVL.

The chain carries TRBV27 and TRBJ1-4; D not resolved. The CDR3 extends over 14 amino acids. CDR1 is MNHEY, CDR2 SMNVEV, per germline (reference sequence). The V end lost 3 bases, the J end lost 5 bases, and 10 bases lay between the germline ends. This CDR3 is CASSFAGGNEKLFF. The CDR3 DNA is TGTGCCAGCAGTTTCGCAGGTGGGAATGAAAAACTGTTTTTT.

The chain uses TRBV3-1 (or the pseudogene TRBV3-2) and TRBJ1-2, with 9 positions matching TRBD1. V dropped 5 bases and J dropped 10; count of bases not matched to a gene: 5. Germline-derived CDR1 and CDR2 are LGHDT and YNNKEL (reference sequence). The CDR3 loop spans 12 amino acids. The CDR3 loop reads CASSSRDRDYTF. In DNA form, the CDR3 reads TGTGCCAGCAGCTCCCGGGACAGGGACTACACCTTC.

The chain combines TRBV28 with TRBJ1-1, with D maybe TRBD1 (5 bases). From germline, CDR1 is MDHEN and CDR2 SYDVKM. The CDR3 length is 12 residues. Trimming cost V 7 bases and J 3 bases, with 9 bases left between them. CDR3 DNA: TGTGCCAGCACCTTAGGGGACACTGAAGCTTTCTTT. Its translation is CASTLGDTEAFF. Full variable domain (outside the CDR3, taken from reference TRBV28 and TRBJ1-1): DVKVTQSSRYLVKRTGEKVFLECVQDMDHENMFWYRQDPGLGLRLIYFSYDVKMKEKGDIPEGYSVSREKKERFSLILESASTNQTSMYLCASTLGDTEAFFGQGTRLTVV.

This chain uses TRBV5-6 with TRBJ1-3; TRBD1 matches 7 bases. The CDR3 length is 14 residues. CDR1 and CDR2 (germline): SGHDT, YYEEEE. V trimming: 6 bases; J trimming: 2 bases; junction bases outside the gene matches: 5. CDR3 protein: CASNDRAAGNTIYF. CDR3 sequence (DNA): TGTGCCAGCAACGACAGGGCGGCTGGAAACACCATATATTTT. Full variable domain (rest looked up from reference TRBV5-6 and TRBJ1-3): DAGVTQSPTHLIKTRGQQVTLRCSPKSGHDTVSWYQQALGQGPQFIFQYYEEEERQRGNFPDRFSGHQFPNYSSELNVNALLLGDSALYLCASNDRAAGNTIYFGEGSWLTVV.

This chain connects TRBV7-6 to TRBJ2-5, with 7 bases aligning to TRBD1. With 0 bases clipped from V and 2 bases from J, the junction kept 3 bases outside the gene matches. Germline V lookup: CDR1 SGHVS, CDR2 FNYEAQ. This CDR3 comprises 15 residues. CDR3 protein: CASSLANRGQETQYF. The CDR3 DNA follows: TGTGCCAGCAGCTTAGCTAACAGGGGTCAAGAGACCCAGTACTTC.

The chain carries TRBV10-3 and TRBJ1-5; perhaps TRBD1 as D (5 bases). The germline gives CDR1 ENHRY, CDR2 SYGVKD. V gave up 3 bases and J gave up 7 bases, with 16 bases separating them. The CDR3 has 15 amino acids. This CDR3 is CAISDRTRRDQPQHF. The DNA for the CDR3 is TGTGCCATCAGTGACCGGACAAGGCGGGACCAGCCCCAGCATTTT.

This chain links TRBV30 with TRBJ2-7, with 13 bases aligning to TRBD2. Unmatched junction bases numbered 10, after V lost 2 bases and J lost 0 bases. The germline gives CDR1 GTSNPN, CDR2 SVGIG (reference sequence). CDR3 length: 18 amino acids. CDR3 loop: CAWSLGGLAGISSYEQYF. The CDR3 nucleotides are TGTGCCTGGAGTCTGGGGGGACTAGCGGGGATTAGCTCCTACGAGCAGTACTTC.

This clone was found a few times. The gene calls are TRBV7-9 and TRBJ2-7, with D possibly TRBD2 on 5 matching bases. This CDR3 contains 12 residues. V was trimmed by 1 base and J by 6 bases, leaving 7 bases between them. Germline lookup yields CDR1 SEHNR and CDR2 FQNEAQ (reference sequence). For the CDR3, the DNA is TGTGCCAGCAGCTTAGAAGGACTCGAGCAGTACTTC. It encodes CASSLEGLEQYF.